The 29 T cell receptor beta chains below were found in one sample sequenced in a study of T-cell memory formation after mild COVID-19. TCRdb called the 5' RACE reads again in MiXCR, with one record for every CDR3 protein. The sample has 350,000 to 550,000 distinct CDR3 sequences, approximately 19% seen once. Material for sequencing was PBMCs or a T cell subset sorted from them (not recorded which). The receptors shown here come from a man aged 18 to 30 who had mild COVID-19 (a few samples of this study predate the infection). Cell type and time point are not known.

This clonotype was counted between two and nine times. The chain's CDR3 is CASSPQGPEGYTF. Written as DNA, the CDR3 is TGTGCCAGCTCACCGCAGGGACCTGAGGGCTACACCTTC. The chain is built from TRBV18 and TRBJ1-2; tentative D call: TRBD1 (5 bases). From germline, CDR1 is KGHSH and CDR2 LQKENI. Trimming left V 3 bases short and J 8 bases short, with 13 bases between. The CDR3 is 13 amino acids.

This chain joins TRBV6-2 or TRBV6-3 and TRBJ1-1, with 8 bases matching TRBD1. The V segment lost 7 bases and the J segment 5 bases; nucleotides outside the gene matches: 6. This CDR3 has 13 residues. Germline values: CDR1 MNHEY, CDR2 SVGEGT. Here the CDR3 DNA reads TGTGCCAGCAACAACAGGGGGTGGACTGAAGCTTTCTTT. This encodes CASNNRGWTEAFF.

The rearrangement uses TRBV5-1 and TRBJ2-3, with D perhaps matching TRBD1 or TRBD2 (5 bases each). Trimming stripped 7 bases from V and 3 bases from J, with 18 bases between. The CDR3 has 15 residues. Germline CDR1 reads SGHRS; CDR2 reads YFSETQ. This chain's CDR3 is CASGNLRGPTDTQYF. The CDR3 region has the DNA TGCGCCAGCGGAAACCTCCGGGGCCCTACAGATACGCAGTATTTT.

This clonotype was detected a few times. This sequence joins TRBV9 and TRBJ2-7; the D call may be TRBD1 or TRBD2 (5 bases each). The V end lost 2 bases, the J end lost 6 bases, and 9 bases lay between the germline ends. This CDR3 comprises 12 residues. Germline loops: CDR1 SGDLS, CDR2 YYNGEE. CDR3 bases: TGTGCCAGCAGCGTTATTGGGGGCGAGCAGTACGTC. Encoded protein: CASSVIGGEQYV.

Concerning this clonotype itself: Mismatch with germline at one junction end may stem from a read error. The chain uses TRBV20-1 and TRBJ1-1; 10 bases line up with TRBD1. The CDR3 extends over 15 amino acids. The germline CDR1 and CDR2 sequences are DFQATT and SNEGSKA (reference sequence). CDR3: CSARGGQGMNTEALF. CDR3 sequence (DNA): TGCAGTGCTAGAGGGGGACAGGGGATGAACACTGAAGCTTTATTT.

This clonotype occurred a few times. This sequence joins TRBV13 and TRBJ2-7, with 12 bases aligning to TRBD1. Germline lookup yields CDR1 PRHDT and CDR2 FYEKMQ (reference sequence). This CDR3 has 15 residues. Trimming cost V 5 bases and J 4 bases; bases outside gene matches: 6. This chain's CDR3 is CASSEGGQGAYEQYF. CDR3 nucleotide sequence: TGTGCCAGCAGCGAAGGGGGACAGGGGGCTTACGAGCAGTACTTC.

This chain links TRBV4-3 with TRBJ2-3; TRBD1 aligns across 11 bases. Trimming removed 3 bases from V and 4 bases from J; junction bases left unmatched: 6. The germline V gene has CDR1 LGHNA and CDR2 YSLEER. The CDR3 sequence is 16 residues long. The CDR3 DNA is TGCGCCAGCAGCCATTGGACAGGGGGCGCGGCAGATACGCAGTATTTT. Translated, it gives CASSHWTGGAADTQYF.

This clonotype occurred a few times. CDR3 in DNA: TGTGCCAGCAGTGAAACCCGCACCCAGTACTTC. Its protein is CASSETRTQYF. The chain is built from TRBV2 and TRBJ2-5, with unresolved D. Germline-derived CDR1 and CDR2 are SNHLY and FYNNEI. The CDR3 is 11 residues long. V lost 2 bases and J lost 8, with 6 bases in between. The full variable domain, with the rest looked up from reference TRBV2 and TRBJ2-5, is EPEVTQTPSHQVTQMGQEVILRCVPISNHLYFYWYRQILGQKVEFLVSFYNNEISEKSEIFDDQFSVERPDGSNFTLKIRSTKLEDSAMYFCASSETRTQYFGPGTRLLVL.

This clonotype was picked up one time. Here the CDR3 DNA reads TGTGCCAGCAGTTACGGGTCCGCTTCGGATATGAACACTGAAGCTTTCTTT. Protein sequence: CASSYGSASDMNTEAFF. The chain couples TRBV6-5 to TRBJ1-1; no definite D call. With 2 bases removed from V and 0 bases from J, the gap between germline ends came to 16 bases. This CDR3 has 17 amino acids. Germline CDR1 reads MNHEY; CDR2 reads SVGAGI.

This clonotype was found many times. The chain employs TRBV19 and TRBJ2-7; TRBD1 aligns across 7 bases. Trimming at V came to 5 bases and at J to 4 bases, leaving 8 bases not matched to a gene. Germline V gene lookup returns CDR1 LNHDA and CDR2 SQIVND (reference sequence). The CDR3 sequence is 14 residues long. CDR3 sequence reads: CASSLPGQRYEQYF. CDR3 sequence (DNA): TGTGCCAGTAGTCTCCCGGGACAGAGGTACGAGCAGTACTTC.

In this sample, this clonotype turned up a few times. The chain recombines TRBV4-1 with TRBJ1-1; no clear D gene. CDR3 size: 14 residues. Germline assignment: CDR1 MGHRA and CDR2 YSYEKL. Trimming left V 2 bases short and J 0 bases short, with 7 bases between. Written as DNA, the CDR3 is TGCGCCAGCAGCCAAAGCCGAGTGAACACTGAAGCTTTCTTT. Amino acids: CASSQSRVNTEAFF.

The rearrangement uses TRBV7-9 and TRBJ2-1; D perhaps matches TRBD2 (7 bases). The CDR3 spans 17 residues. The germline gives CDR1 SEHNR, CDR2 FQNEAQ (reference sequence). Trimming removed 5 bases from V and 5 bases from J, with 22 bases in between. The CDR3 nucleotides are TGTGCCAGCAGCCCATGGGGCGGGGGCGAAGTTAACAATGAGCAGTTCTTC. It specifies CASSPWGGGEVNNEQFF. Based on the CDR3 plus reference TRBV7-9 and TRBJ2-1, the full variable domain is DTGVSQNPRHKITKRGQNVTFRCDPISEHNRLYWYRQTLGQGPEFLTYFQNEAQLEKSRLLSDRFSAERPKGSFSTLEIQRTEQGDSAMYLCASSPWGGGEVNNEQFFGPGTRLTVL.

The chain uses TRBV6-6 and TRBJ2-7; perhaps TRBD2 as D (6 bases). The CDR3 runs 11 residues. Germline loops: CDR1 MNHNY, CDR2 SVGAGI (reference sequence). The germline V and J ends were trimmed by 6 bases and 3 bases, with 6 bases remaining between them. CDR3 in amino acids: CASRDYYEQYF. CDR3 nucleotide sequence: TGTGCCAGCAGGGACTACTACGAGCAGTACTTC.

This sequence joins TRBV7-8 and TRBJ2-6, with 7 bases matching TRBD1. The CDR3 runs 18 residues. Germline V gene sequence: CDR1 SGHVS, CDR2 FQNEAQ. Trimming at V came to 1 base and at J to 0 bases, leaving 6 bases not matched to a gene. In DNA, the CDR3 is TGTGCCAGCAGCTTAGGGCAGGGGGTTCTCTCTGGGGCCAACGTCCTGACTTTC. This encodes CASSLGQGVLSGANVLTF.

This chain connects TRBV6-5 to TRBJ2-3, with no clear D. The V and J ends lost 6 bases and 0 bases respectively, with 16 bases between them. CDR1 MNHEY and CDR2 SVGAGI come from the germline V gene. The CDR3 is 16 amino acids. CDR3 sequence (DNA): TGTGCCAGCAGACCAACCACCGCCCCCAGCACAGATACGCAGTATTTT. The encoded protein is CASRPTTAPSTDTQYF.

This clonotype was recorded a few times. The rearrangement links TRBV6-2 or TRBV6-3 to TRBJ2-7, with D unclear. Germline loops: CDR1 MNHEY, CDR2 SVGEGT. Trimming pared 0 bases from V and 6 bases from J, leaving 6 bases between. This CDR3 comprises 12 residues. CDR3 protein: CASSYSMSEQYV. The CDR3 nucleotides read TGTGCCAGCAGTTACTCGATGAGCGAGCAGTACGTC.

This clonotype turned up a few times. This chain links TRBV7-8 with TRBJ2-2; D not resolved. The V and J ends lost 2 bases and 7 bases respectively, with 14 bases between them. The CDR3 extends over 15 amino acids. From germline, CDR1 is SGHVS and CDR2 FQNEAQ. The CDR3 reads CASSLSVRPHGELFF. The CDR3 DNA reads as TGTGCCAGCAGCTTATCAGTCCGACCCCACGGGGAGCTGTTTTTT.

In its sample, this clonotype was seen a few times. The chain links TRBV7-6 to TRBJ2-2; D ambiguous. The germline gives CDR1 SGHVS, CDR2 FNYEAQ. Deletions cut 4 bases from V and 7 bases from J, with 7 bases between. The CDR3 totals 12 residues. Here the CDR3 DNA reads TGTGCCAGCAGCTCCGATGGCGGGGAGCTGTTTTTT. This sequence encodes CASSSDGGELFF. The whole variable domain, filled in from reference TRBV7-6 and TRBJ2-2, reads GAGVSQSPRYKVTKRGQDVALRCDPISGHVSLYWYRQALGQGPEFLTYFNYEAQQDKSGLPNDRFSAERPEGSISTLTIQRTEQRDSAMYRCASSSDGGELFFGEGSRLTVL.

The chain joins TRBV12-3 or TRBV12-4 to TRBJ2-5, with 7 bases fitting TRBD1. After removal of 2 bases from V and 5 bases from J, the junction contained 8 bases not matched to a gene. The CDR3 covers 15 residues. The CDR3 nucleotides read TGTGCCAGCAGTTTAAAGGCAGGGGGAGTGGAGACCCAGTACTTC. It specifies CASSLKAGGVETQYF.

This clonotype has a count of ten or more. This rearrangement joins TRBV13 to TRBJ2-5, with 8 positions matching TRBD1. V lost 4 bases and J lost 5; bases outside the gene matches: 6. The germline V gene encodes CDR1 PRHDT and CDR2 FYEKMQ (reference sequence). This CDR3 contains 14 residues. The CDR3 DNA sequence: TGTGCCAGCAGCTCCCGGACAGGGTTGGAGACCCAGTACTTC. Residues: CASSSRTGLETQYF.

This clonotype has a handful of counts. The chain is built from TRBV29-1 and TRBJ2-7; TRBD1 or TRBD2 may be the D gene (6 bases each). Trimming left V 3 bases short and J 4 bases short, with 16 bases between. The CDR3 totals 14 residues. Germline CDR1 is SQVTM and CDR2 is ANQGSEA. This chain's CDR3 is CSVEKGRGGYEQYF. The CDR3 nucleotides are TGCAGCGTTGAGAAAGGCAGGGGAGGTTACGAGCAGTACTTC.

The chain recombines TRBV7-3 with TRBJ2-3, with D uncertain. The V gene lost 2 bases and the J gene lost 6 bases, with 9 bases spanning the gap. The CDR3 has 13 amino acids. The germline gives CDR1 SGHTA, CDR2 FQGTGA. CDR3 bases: TGTGCCAGCAGCTTAGCCAAGGTGGATACGCAGTATTTT. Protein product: CASSLAKVDTQYF.

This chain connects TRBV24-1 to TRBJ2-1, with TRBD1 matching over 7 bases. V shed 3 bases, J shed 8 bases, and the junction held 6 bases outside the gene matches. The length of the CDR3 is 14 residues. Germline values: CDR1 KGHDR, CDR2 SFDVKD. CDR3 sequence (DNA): TGTGCCACCAGTGATATAGGGGGCGGAGATGAGCAGTTCTTC. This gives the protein CATSDIGGGDEQFF.

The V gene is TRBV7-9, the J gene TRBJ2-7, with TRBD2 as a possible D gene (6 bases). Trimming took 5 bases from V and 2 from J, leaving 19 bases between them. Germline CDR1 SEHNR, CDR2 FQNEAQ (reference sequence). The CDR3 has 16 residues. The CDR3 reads CASSETGREYPYEQYF. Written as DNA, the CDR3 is TGTGCCAGCAGCGAGACGGGACGGGAGTACCCCTACGAGCAGTACTTC.

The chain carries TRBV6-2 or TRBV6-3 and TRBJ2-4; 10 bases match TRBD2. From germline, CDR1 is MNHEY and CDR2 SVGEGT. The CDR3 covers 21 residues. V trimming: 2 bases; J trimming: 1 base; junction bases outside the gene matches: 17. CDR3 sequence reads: CASSYLPVLAGAPTAKNIQYF. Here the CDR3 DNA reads TGTGCCAGCAGTTACCTCCCGGTCCTAGCGGGGGCCCCTACGGCCAAAAACATTCAGTACTTC.

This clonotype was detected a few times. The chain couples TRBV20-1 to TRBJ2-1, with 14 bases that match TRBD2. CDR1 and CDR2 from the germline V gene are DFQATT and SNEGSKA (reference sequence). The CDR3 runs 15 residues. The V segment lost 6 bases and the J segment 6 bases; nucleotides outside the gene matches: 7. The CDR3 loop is CSANPGTSGGNEQFF. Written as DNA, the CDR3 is TGCAGTGCAAACCCCGGGACTAGCGGGGGCAATGAGCAGTTCTTC.

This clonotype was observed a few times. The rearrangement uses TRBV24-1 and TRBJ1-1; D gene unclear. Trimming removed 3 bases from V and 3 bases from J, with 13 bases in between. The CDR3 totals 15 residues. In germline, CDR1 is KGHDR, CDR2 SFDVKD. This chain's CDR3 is CATSDPTRGHTEAFF. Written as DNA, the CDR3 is TGTGCCACCAGTGATCCGACGAGAGGCCACACTGAAGCTTTCTTT.

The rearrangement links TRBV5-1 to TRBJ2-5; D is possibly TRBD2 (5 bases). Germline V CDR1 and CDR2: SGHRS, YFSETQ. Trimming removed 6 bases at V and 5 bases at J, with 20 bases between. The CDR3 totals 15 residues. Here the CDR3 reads CASTEKDWNGETQYF. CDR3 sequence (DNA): TGCGCCAGCACCGAAAAGGACTGGAACGGGGAGACCCAGTACTTC.

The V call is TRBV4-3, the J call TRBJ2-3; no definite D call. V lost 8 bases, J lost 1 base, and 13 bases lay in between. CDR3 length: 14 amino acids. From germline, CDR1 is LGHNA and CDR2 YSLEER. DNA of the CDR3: TGCGCCAGCGCGGATAGATCGGGCACAGATACGCAGTATTTT. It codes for CASADRSGTDTQYF.